The next 21 T cell receptor beta chains were all read from a single sample in a study of brain T cells in children with intractable seizures. Data came from immunoSEQ multiplex PCR; TCRdb stores just in-frame clones and leaves some out. The sample lists around 340,000 clones, 85% to 95% occurring once. Time point noted: blood from clinic visit 5 months post-surgery; TSC patient then seizure free. Sequences were derived from peripheral blood, sampled approximately 5 months after surgery. The receptors come from a boy under two years old with tuberous sclerosis and intractable seizures.

Only a few counts were recorded for this clone. V and J are TRBV6-6 and TRBJ1-1; D not resolved. The V and J ends lost 3 bases and 11 bases respectively, with 16 bases between them. Germline assignment: CDR1 MNHNY and CDR2 SVGAGI (reference sequence). The CDR3 runs 13 residues. CDR3 sequence reads: CASSYGSAYNAFF. As DNA, the CDR3 is TGTGCCAGCAGTTATGGGTCGGCGTATAATGCTTTCTTT.

The chain links TRBV4-1 to TRBJ2-3; 15 nucleotides line up with TRBD2. In germline, CDR1 is MGHRA, CDR2 YSYEKL. CDR3 length: 16 amino acids. V gave up 5 bases and J gave up 5 bases; unmatched junction bases: 5. CDR3 sequence (DNA): TGCGCCAGCAGCAGTTGGACTAGCGGGAGGGTAGATACGCAGTATTTT. Residues: CASSSWTSGRVDTQYF.

Concerning this clone itself: In the same sample, other DNA sequences code for this CDR3. The rearrangement links TRBV7-2 to TRBJ1-1; D gene uncertain. The CDR3 loop spans 12 amino acids. Germline loops: CDR1 SGHTA, CDR2 FQGNSA. V was cut by 1 base and J by 2 bases, with 2 bases left in between. The DNA for the CDR3 is TGTGCCAGCAGCTTAGTCAACACTGAAGCTTTCTTT. This translates into CASSLVNTEAFF. The full variable domain, its missing parts supplied by reference TRBV7-2 and TRBJ1-1, is GAGVSQSPSNKVTEKGKDVELRCDPISGHTALYWYRQSLGQGLEFLIYFQGNSAPDKSGLPSDRFSAERTGGSVSTLTIQRTQQEDSAVYLCASSLVNTEAFFGQGTRLTVV.

V is TRBV6-5 and J is TRBJ2-2; D uncertain. Germline V gene data show CDR1 as MNHEY and CDR2 as SVGAGI. This CDR3 comprises 13 residues. The V gene lost 2 bases and the J gene lost 5 bases, with 6 bases spanning the gap. CDR3 sequence reads: CASSYLGTGELFF. DNA of the CDR3: TGTGCCAGCAGTTACCTCGGTACCGGGGAGCTGTTTTTT.

This chain uses TRBV7-2 with TRBJ1-1; D not certain. Trimming shortened V by 2 bases and J by 0 bases, and 4 bases separated the two germline ends. Germline loops: CDR1 SGHTA, CDR2 FQGNSA. The CDR3 runs 13 residues. The CDR3 DNA sequence: TGTGCCAGCAGCTTAACAGTGAACACTGAAGCTTTCTTT. It codes for CASSLTVNTEAFF.

V and J are TRBV3-1 (or the pseudogene TRBV3-2) and TRBJ2-3; TRBD2 matches at 10 bases. The CDR3 extends over 15 amino acids. Trimming removed 4 bases from V and 4 bases from J; junction bases left unmatched: 5. Per the germline V gene, CDR1 is LGHDT and CDR2 is YNNKEL (reference sequence). DNA for the CDR3: TGTGCCAGCAGCCCTCTAGCGGGAGTGGCAGATACGCAGTATTTT. It yields the protein CASSPLAGVADTQYF.

The chain recombines TRBV4-1 with TRBJ1-1; 8 bases agree with TRBD1. The V gene end was trimmed by 2 bases and the J gene end by 5 bases; junction bases not matched to a gene: 7. CDR1 and CDR2 (germline): MGHRA, YSYEKL. The CDR3 sequence is 15 residues long. The CDR3 DNA sequence: TGCGCCAGCAGCCAAAACCAGGGGGCTGGTACTGAAGCTTTCTTT. Protein: CASSQNQGAGTEAFF.

The chain carries TRBV5-4 and TRBJ1-1; weak D call: TRBD1 (5 bases). The germline V gene has CDR1 SGHNT and CDR2 YYREEE (reference sequence). The CDR3 runs to 15 residues. Deletions cut 5 bases from V and 1 base from J, with 15 bases between. The CDR3: CASRSVKQGNTEAFF. The CDR3 coding sequence is TGTGCCAGCAGGTCAGTAAAGCAGGGGAACACTGAAGCTTTCTTT.

This clone has only one observation. The chain is built from TRBV19 and TRBJ1-5; 7 nucleotides align to TRBD1. This CDR3 has 14 amino acids. The V gene end was trimmed by 8 bases and the J gene end by 2 bases; junction bases not matched to a gene: 6. Germline V lookup: CDR1 LNHDA, CDR2 SQIVND (reference sequence). The CDR3 nucleotides are TGTGCCAGTGGGAGGGGGCCTGGCAATCAGCCCCAGCATTTT. It encodes CASGRGPGNQPQHF.

In its sample, this clone was seen a few times. CDR3 amino acids: CASSLAAGNTEAFF. CDR3 nucleotides: TGTGCCAGCAGCTTGGCGGCAGGGAACACTGAAGCTTTCTTT. The chain combines TRBV5-6 with TRBJ1-1; D ambiguous. CDR3 length: 14 amino acids. Germline V gives CDR1 SGHDT, CDR2 YYEEEE. The V gene lost 0 bases and the J gene lost 1 base, with 7 bases spanning the gap.

As DNA, the CDR3 is TGTGCCAGCAGCAGGGACACATTGAACACTGAAGCTTTCTTT. Translation gives CASSRDTLNTEAFF. The chain links TRBV11-2 to TRBJ1-1, with D possibly being TRBD1 (6 bases). CDR1 and CDR2 from the germline V gene are SGHAT and FQNNGV. The CDR3 sequence is 14 residues long. V lost 5 bases and J lost 0, with 10 bases in between.

V is TRBV5-1 and J is TRBJ1-2; 9 nucleotides agree with TRBD1. The V gene end was trimmed by 4 bases and the J gene end by 8 bases; junction bases not matched to a gene: 6. CDR1 and CDR2 from the germline V gene are SGHRS and YFSETQ. The CDR3 length is 13 residues. The CDR3 DNA follows: TGCGCCAGCAGCCCTACAGGGGGCGGGGGCTACACCTTC. This codes for CASSPTGGGGYTF. The variable domain in full, completed from reference TRBV5-1 and TRBJ1-2, reads KAGVTQTPRYLIKTRGQQVTLSCSPISGHRSVSWYQQTPGQGLQFLFEYFSETQRNKGNFPGRFSGRQFSNSRSEMNVSTLELGDSALYLCASSPTGGGGYTFGSGTRLTVV.

Worth noting for this clone: Other DNA sequences in the same sample also yield this CDR3. CDR3 nucleotides: TGTGCCTGGAGGGGGGGTTCCTACGAGCAGTACTTC. As protein: CAWRGGSYEQYF. The gene calls are TRBV30 and TRBJ2-7; maybe TRBD2 (6 bases). V was cut by 3 bases and J by 1 base, with 7 bases left in between. The CDR3 has 12 amino acids. Germline-derived CDR1 and CDR2 are GTSNPN and SVGIG (reference sequence).

The genes are TRBV30 and TRBJ2-3; 8 bases fit TRBD1. The V and J ends lost 2 bases and 5 bases, in that order; junction bases with no gene match: 15. There are 17 residues in the CDR3. Germline V gene data show CDR1 as GTSNPN and CDR2 as SVGIG (reference sequence). CDR3 sequence (DNA): TGTGCCTGGAGTAAGCCGGACAGGGTATTTGTCGGAGATACGCAGTATTTT. Its protein product is CAWSKPDRVFVGDTQYF.

This clone came up once. The chain recombines TRBV9 with TRBJ2-7; 8 nucleotides agree with TRBD2. The germline V gene has CDR1 SGDLS and CDR2 YYNGEE. J was trimmed by 6 bases and V by 4 bases; bases with no gene match: 15. CDR3 length equals 16 residues. The CDR3 reads CASSPTPGGRLGEQYF. In nucleotides, the CDR3 is TGTGCCAGCAGCCCTACCCCGGGCGGGAGGCTTGGCGAGCAGTACTTC.

V gene TRBV28 combines with J gene TRBJ2-2; D gene ambiguous. CDR1 is MDHEN and CDR2 is SYDVKM in the germline V gene. This CDR3 has 14 residues. V was trimmed by 2 bases and J by 1 base, leaving 5 bases between them. CDR3 protein: CASSLPGNTGELFF. DNA of the CDR3: TGTGCCAGCAGTTTACCAGGGAACACCGGGGAGCTGTTTTTT.

The V and J genes are TRBV11-3 and TRBJ2-1; the D gene is possibly TRBD1 (6 bases). Germline V lookup: CDR1 SGHNT, CDR2 YENEEA. The CDR3 is made up of 15 amino acids. V gave up 5 bases and J gave up 3 bases, with 14 bases separating them. CDR3 loop: CASSGGQNYYNEQFF. CDR3 sequence (DNA): TGTGCCAGCAGCGGGGGACAAAACTACTACAATGAGCAGTTCTTC.

V and J are TRBV7-9 and TRBJ2-7, with 7 bases that match TRBD1. The CDR3 spans 14 residues. Unmatched junction bases numbered 6, after V lost 4 bases and J lost 3 bases. Germline V lookup: CDR1 SEHNR, CDR2 FQNEAQ (reference sequence). The CDR3 region is CASSSRDRDYEQYF. CDR3 in DNA: TGTGCCAGCAGCTCCCGGGACAGAGACTACGAGCAGTACTTC.

The V and J genes are TRBV5-1 and TRBJ2-1, with D perhaps matching TRBD1 or TRBD2 (5 bases each). Trimming stripped 4 bases from V and 4 bases from J, with 15 bases between. The CDR3 contains 15 residues. Germline V gene data show CDR1 as SGHRS and CDR2 as YFSETQ. The CDR3 sequence is CASSPGDREYNEQFF. CDR3 nucleotide sequence: TGCGCCAGCAGCCCCGGGGACCGCGAATACAATGAGCAGTTCTTC.

The rearrangement joins TRBV18 to TRBJ2-7, with 9 bases identical to TRBD1. This CDR3 contains 16 residues. CDR1 and CDR2 from the germline V gene are KGHSH and LQKENI. V lost 4 bases to trimming and J lost 2 bases; unmatched junction nucleotides: 9. The CDR3 DNA sequence: TGTGCCAGCTCACAAGGGACCGGGACAGGGACCTACGAGCAGTACTTC. This sequence encodes CASSQGTGTGTYEQYF.

A single count supports this clone. This chain uses TRBV15 with TRBJ2-5; D unclear. This CDR3 has 12 residues. Germline values: CDR1 LNHNV, CDR2 YYDKDF (reference sequence). V lost 3 bases and J lost 2, with 4 bases in between. The chain's CDR3 is CATSRPQETQYF. CDR3 nucleotide sequence: TGTGCCACCAGCAGGCCTCAAGAGACCCAGTACTTC.